What follows are 22 T cell receptor beta chains derived from one specimen sequenced in a study of PD-L1 blockade in urothelial cancer (dated by TCRdb to the late 2010s). The receptor library was made with the immunoSEQ multiplex PCR assay. TCRdb stores this immuneACCESS table with in-frame sequences only. Part of the clones is absent; in the studies checked, under half of the shortfall reflects unresolved V genes, and no reason is known for the rest. This sample gives about 69,000 clones in total; roughly 91% of them show up just once. The ten largest make up around 3.3% of the sample. Sequencing used PBMCs, obtained around atezolizumab (anti-PD-L1) treatment. Receptors were obtained from a man aged 60 to 75 with urothelial cancer.

J is TRBJ1-1 and V is TRBV5-6, with a possible D match to TRBD1 (5 bases). CDR1 is SGHDT and CDR2 is YYEEEE in the germline V gene. There are 13 residues in the CDR3. The V and J ends lost 4 bases and 11 bases respectively, with 18 bases between them. The CDR3 sequence is CASSGPGPYYAFF. The CDR3 DNA reads as TGTGCCAGCAGCGGACCAGGGCCCTACTACGCTTTCTTT.

This clone was detected only once. The V and J genes are TRBV5-6 and TRBJ2-3, with D possibly TRBD2 on 5 matching bases. V was clipped by 2 bases and J by 4 bases, with 8 bases between them. The germline gives CDR1 SGHDT, CDR2 YYEEEE. CDR3 size: 13 residues. The CDR3: CASSFRRPDTQYF. CDR3 nucleotide sequence: TGTGCCAGCAGCTTTCGGAGGCCAGATACGCAGTATTTT.

V is TRBV10-3 and J is TRBJ1-6; 8 bases map to TRBD1. The CDR3 runs 13 residues. Germline-derived CDR1 and CDR2 are ENHRY and SYGVKD. The ends lost 10 bases at V and 5 bases at J; junction bases unmatched: 4. Here the CDR3 reads CANGQGNNSPLHF. As DNA, the CDR3 is TGTGCCAACGGACAGGGTAATAATTCACCCCTCCACTTT.

This chain connects TRBV7-9 to TRBJ2-3; 7 bases fit TRBD2. Germline V gives CDR1 SEHNR, CDR2 FQNEAQ (reference sequence). V dropped 5 bases and J dropped 3; count of bases not matched to a gene: 8. The CDR3 totals 15 residues. In nucleotides, the CDR3 is TGTGCCAGCAGCGTTAGTTGGGGGGGTACAGATACGCAGTATTTT. Its translation: CASSVSWGGTDTQYF.

In this sample, this clone turned up once. The rearrangement links TRBV7-9 to TRBJ1-2; D perhaps matches TRBD1 (6 bases). Trimming removed 3 bases at V and 8 bases at J, with 13 bases between. In germline, CDR1 is SEHNR, CDR2 FQNEAQ (reference sequence). CDR3 length: 13 residues. The CDR3 sequence: CASSFTGGRGYTF. For the CDR3, the DNA is TGTGCCAGCAGCTTTACGGGGGGCCGAGGCTACACCTTC.

The chain is built from TRBV19 and TRBJ1-2, with 8 nucleotides matching TRBD1. The CDR3 has 15 amino acids. The germline CDR1 and CDR2 sequences are LNHDA and SQIVND (reference sequence). V lost 7 bases, J lost 8 bases, and 15 bases stayed unmatched. The CDR3 loop reads CASTTSAAGGGGYTF. For the CDR3, the DNA is TGTGCCAGTACCACATCCGCGGCAGGGGGCGGAGGCTACACCTTC. Supplemented by reference TRBV19 and TRBJ1-2, the full variable domain reads DGGITQSPKYLFRKEGQNVTLSCEQNLNHDAMYWYRQDPGQGLRLIYYSQIVNDFQKGDIAEGYSVSREKKESFPLTVTSAQKNPTAFYLCASTTSAAGGGGYTFGSGTRLTVV.

This clone was picked up a small number of times. The rearrangement joins TRBV5-4 to TRBJ1-1, with 7 bases aligning to TRBD1. The germline V gene encodes CDR1 SGHNT and CDR2 YYREEE (reference sequence). The J segment lost 1 base and the V segment lost 2 bases, leaving 2 bases of the junction unmatched. The CDR3 length is 14 residues. The CDR3 DNA reads TGTGCCAGCAGCTTAGGGGGCACGAACACTGAAGCTTTCTTT. Protein: CASSLGGTNTEAFF. The entire variable domain, with the rest obtained from reference TRBV5-4 and TRBJ1-1, is as follows: ETGVTQSPTHLIKTRGQQVTLRCSSQSGHNTVSWYQQALGQGPQFIFQYYREEENGRGNFPPRFSGLQFPNYSSELNVNALELDDSALYLCASSLGGTNTEAFFGQGTRLTVV.

The genes are TRBV7-8 and TRBJ2-7; D is undetermined. V lost 0 bases to trimming and J lost 1 base, with 7 bases between them. Per the germline V gene, CDR1 is SGHVS and CDR2 is FQNEAQ. The length of the CDR3 is 14 residues. The CDR3 DNA follows: TGTGCCAGCAGCTTAGCCACGCGATCCTACGAGCAGTACTTC. It codes for CASSLATRSYEQYF.

This clone appeared a single time. This chain links TRBV4-3 with TRBJ2-7; 13 bases line up with TRBD2. CDR3 size: 17 residues. Germline CDR1 and CDR2: LGHNA and YSLEER. J lost 2 bases, V lost 1 base, and 5 bases had no gene match. DNA of the CDR3: TGCGCCAGCAGCCAAGTTTTGACTAGCGGGGGGCCCTACGAGCAGTACTTC. It yields the protein CASSQVLTSGGPYEQYF.

V gene TRBV11-2 combines with J gene TRBJ2-7; 11 bases line up with TRBD1. The CDR3 contains 13 residues. J was trimmed by 6 bases and V by 3 bases; bases with no gene match: 1. CDR1 is SGHAT and CDR2 is FQNNGV in the germline V gene. This CDR3 reads CASSLDRGREQYF. In nucleotides, the CDR3 is TGTGCCAGCAGCTTGGACAGGGGGCGCGAGCAGTACTTC.

The V gene is TRBV18, the J gene TRBJ2-7; 8 nucleotides align to TRBD2. From germline, CDR1 is KGHSH and CDR2 LQKENI. This CDR3 comprises 16 residues. The V segment lost 4 bases and the J segment 3 bases; nucleotides outside the gene matches: 11. CDR3 sequence: CASSQTASGSYYEQYF. As DNA, the CDR3 is TGTGCCAGCTCACAAACCGCAAGCGGGAGTTACTACGAGCAGTACTTC.

This rearrangement joins TRBV5-6 to TRBJ1-5; TRBD1 is a possible D gene (5 bases). The CDR3 loop spans 15 amino acids. Per germline, CDR1 SGHDT and CDR2 YYEEEE. V was pared by 1 base and J by 7 bases, with 15 bases between. The DNA of the CDR3 is TGTGCCAGCAGCTTGATGGGAGGGGAGCGACAGCCCCAGCATTTT. The encoded protein is CASSLMGGERQPQHF.

This CDR3 is CASSPRGLANDEQFF. CDR3 bases: TGCGCCAGCAGTCCGAGGGGACTAGCTAACGATGAGCAGTTCTTC. The rearrangement links TRBV5-1 to TRBJ2-1, with TRBD2 matching over 9 bases. Germline V CDR1 and CDR2: SGHRS, YFSETQ. This CDR3 has 15 amino acids. Trimming removed 5 bases from V and 8 bases from J; junction bases left unmatched: 11.

The rearrangement joins TRBV19 to TRBJ2-7; D is perhaps TRBD2 (6 bases). Germline V lookup: CDR1 LNHDA, CDR2 SQIVND (reference sequence). The CDR3 has 13 amino acids. The V and J ends lost 1 base and 2 bases respectively, with 6 bases between them. The CDR3 DNA follows: TGTGCCAGTAGTATAGGCGGGACCTACGAGCAGTACTTC. Its protein product is CASSIGGTYEQYF. The whole variable domain, filled in from reference TRBV19 and TRBJ2-7, reads DGGITQSPKYLFRKEGQNVTLSCEQNLNHDAMYWYRQDPGQGLRLIYYSQIVNDFQKGDIAEGYSVSREKKESFPLTVTSAQKNPTAFYLCASSIGGTYEQYFGPGTRLTVT.

J is TRBJ1-5 and V is TRBV6-6; D is ambiguous. This CDR3 contains 13 residues. V lost 6 bases, J lost 5 bases, and 11 bases lay in between. The germline gives CDR1 MNHNY, CDR2 SVGAGI (reference sequence). CDR3 nucleotides: TGTGCCAGCAGCTCGCAAACTTATCAGCCCCAGCATTTT. Translated, it gives CASSSQTYQPQHF.

This chain links TRBV11-2 with TRBJ2-5; possible D gene TRBD2, 6 bases. Trimming cost V 0 bases and J 9 bases, with 17 bases left between them. The CDR3 sequence is 15 residues long. Germline V gives CDR1 SGHAT, CDR2 FQNNGV. CDR3 DNA sequence: TGTGCCAGCAGCTTAGAACCTTCGGGAGTGGGGGCCCAGTACTTC. Its protein is CASSLEPSGVGAQYF.

The chain has TRBV11-3 and TRBJ2-2; 12 bases align to TRBD2. With V trimmed by 4 bases and J by 4 bases, 7 bases remained unmatched. The germline V gene encodes CDR1 SGHNT and CDR2 YENEEA. The CDR3 is 17 amino acids. Here the CDR3 reads CASSYRGLAGSTGELFF. Here the CDR3 DNA reads TGTGCCAGCAGCTACCGAGGACTAGCGGGAAGCACCGGGGAGCTGTTTTTT.

The chain combines TRBV2 with TRBJ1-2; perhaps TRBD1 as D (6 bases). The CDR3 consists of 15 residues. Between the trimmed V and J ends, which lost 9 bases and 0 bases, there was a span of 17 bases. Germline V gives CDR1 SNHLY, CDR2 FYNNEI. The CDR3 DNA sequence: TGTGCCAGAGAGACAGGCCCCGGCTCTAACTATGGCTACACCTTC. It translates to CARETGPGSNYGYTF.

The CDR3 DNA sequence: TGTGCCAGCAGCGTAGCCACCAGGATCGACGCTAACTATGGCTACACCTTC. Translated: CASSVATRIDANYGYTF. The rearrangement links TRBV9 to TRBJ1-2; no firm D call. V lost 0 bases and J 0 bases, leaving 15 bases between the germline ends. Germline values: CDR1 SGDLS, CDR2 YYNGEE. This CDR3 comprises 17 residues.

This clone occurred once. V is TRBV29-1 and J is TRBJ2-2; 12 nucleotides align to TRBD2. CDR1 is SQVTM, CDR2 ANQGSEA, per germline. Trimming cost V 6 bases and J 7 bases; bases outside gene matches: 12. CDR3 size: 16 residues. CDR3 loop: CSVQLAGGPKGGELFF. The DNA of the CDR3 is TGCAGCGTGCAACTAGCGGGAGGCCCTAAAGGCGGGGAGCTGTTTTTT.

This clone came up a few times. The rearrangement joins TRBV4-1 to TRBJ1-4; D gene ambiguous. The V and J ends lost 4 bases and 0 bases respectively, with 12 bases between them. CDR1 is MGHRA and CDR2 is YSYEKL in the germline V gene. This CDR3 comprises 16 residues. The chain's CDR3 is CASSRYTSSTNEKLFF. CDR3 DNA sequence: TGCGCCAGCAGCCGCTATACGAGCTCAACTAATGAAAAACTGTTTTTT.

A few counts support this clone. The chain has TRBV4-3 and TRBJ2-7; D perhaps matches TRBD1 (6 bases). Trimming left V 1 base short and J 4 bases short, with 11 bases between. Germline CDR1 is LGHNA and CDR2 is YSLEER. The CDR3 spans 14 residues. CDR3 loop: CASSQGRGSYEQYF. Here the CDR3 DNA reads TGCGCCAGCAGCCAAGGCAGGGGCTCGTACGAGCAGTACTTC.